This passage covers 5 T cell receptor beta chains from one sample sequenced in a study of identical twins. Each CDR3 protein is one row after TCRdb ran MiXCR on the 5' RACE reads. Of a few hundred thousand distinct CDR3 sequences listed, approximately 17% are singletons. The sample taken for sequencing was naive T cells sorted from blood. The receptors were gathered from a man aged 50 to 60 in good health.

This chain links TRBV28 with TRBJ2-7; D unclear. V lost 2 bases, J lost 4 bases, and 9 bases lay in between. Germline V CDR1 and CDR2: MDHEN, SYDVKM. This CDR3 contains 13 residues. For the CDR3, the DNA is TGTGCCAGCAGTTTACCCCTCTCGTACGAGCAGTACTTC. Translating gives CASSLPLSYEQYF. The variable domain in full, with the rest retrieved from reference TRBV28 and TRBJ2-7, is DVKVTQSSRYLVKRTGEKVFLECVQDMDHENMFWYRQDPGLGLRLIYFSYDVKMKEKGDIPEGYSVSREKKERFSLILESASTNQTSMYLCASSLPLSYEQYFGPGTRLTVT.

This chain uses TRBV15 with TRBJ1-3; D gene unclear. CDR1 and CDR2 from the germline V gene are LNHNV and YYDKDF (reference sequence). Trimming left V 0 bases short and J 2 bases short, with 11 bases between. The CDR3 is made up of 16 amino acids. The CDR3 coding sequence is TGTGCCACCAGCAGAGATAGCGGGATAGCTGGAAACACCATATATTTT. It translates to CATSRDSGIAGNTIYF.

This chain connects TRBV3-1 to TRBJ2-4; D unresolved. CDR3 length: 15 amino acids. V lost 0 bases, J lost 9 bases, and 15 bases lay in between. CDR1 LGHDT and CDR2 YNNKEL come from the germline V gene (reference sequence). The DNA of the CDR3 is TGTGCCAGCAGCCAAGAAAGGAGCCCCAGCAGCATTCAGTACTTC. Amino acid sequence: CASSQERSPSSIQYF.

This clonotype was counted only a few times. This could be a read error, since a much larger clone is one nucleotide away. The chain carries TRBV5-5 and TRBJ2-5; D unresolved. This CDR3 spans 13 amino acids. V lost 0 bases and J lost 3, with 6 bases in between. The V gene's germline CDR1 is SGHKS and CDR2 YYEKEE (reference sequence). CDR3 sequence reads: CASSLGVEETQYF. The DNA of the CDR3 is TGTGCCAGCAGCTTGGGTGTGGAAGAGACCCAGTACTTC.

This rearrangement joins TRBV5-6 to TRBJ1-2; a weak D match, TRBD1 (6 bases). The V end lost 4 bases, the J end lost 0 bases, and 10 bases lay between the germline ends. This CDR3 region has 14 residues. Germline CDR1 SGHDT, CDR2 YYEEEE. The CDR3 protein is CASSNRVSNYGYTF. The CDR3 DNA reads TGTGCCAGCAGCAACAGGGTCTCTAACTATGGCTACACCTTC.